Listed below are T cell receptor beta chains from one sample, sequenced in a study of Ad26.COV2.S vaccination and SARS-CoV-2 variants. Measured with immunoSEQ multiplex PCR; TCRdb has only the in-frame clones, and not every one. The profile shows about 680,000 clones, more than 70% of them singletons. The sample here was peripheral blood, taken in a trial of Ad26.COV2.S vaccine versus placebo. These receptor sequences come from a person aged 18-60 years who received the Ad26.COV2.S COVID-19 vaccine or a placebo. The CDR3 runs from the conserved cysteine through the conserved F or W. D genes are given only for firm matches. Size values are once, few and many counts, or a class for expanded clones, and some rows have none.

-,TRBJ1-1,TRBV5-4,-,CASSRWGSSEAFF,TGTGCCAGCAGTCGATGGGGAAGCTCTGAAGCTTTCTTT
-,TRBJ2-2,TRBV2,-,CASSWDTGELFF,TGTGCCAGCAGTTGGGACACCGGGGAGCTGTTTTTT
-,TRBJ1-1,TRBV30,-,CAWRQGLGTEAFF,TGTGCCTGGAGACAGGGTTTGGGCACTGAAGCTTTCTTT
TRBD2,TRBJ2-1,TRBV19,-,CASSIDLRTGLAGLEQFF,TGTGCCAGTAGTATAGATCTTAGGACCGGACTAGCGGGATTGGAGCAGTTCTTC
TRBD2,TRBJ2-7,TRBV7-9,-,CASTLVGARDYSYEQYF,TGTGCCAGCACCTTAGTCGGGGCGCGGGACTACTCCTACGAGCAGTACTTC
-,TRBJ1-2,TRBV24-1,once,CATSDPSTRGDYGYTF,TGTGCCACCAGTGACCCCTCGACCCGGGGGGACTATGGCTACACCTTC
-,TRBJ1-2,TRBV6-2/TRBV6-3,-,CASSRRADYGYTF,TGTGCCAGCAGTCGCAGGGCGGATTATGGCTACACCTTC
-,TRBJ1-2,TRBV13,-,CASSLRVDGYTF,TGTGCCAGCAGCTTAAGAGTGGATGGCTACACCTTC
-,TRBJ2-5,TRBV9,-,CASSVGPGEQETQYF,TGTGCCAGCAGCGTAGGTCCAGGGGAGCAAGAGACCCAGTACTTC
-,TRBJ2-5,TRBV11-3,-,CASSEGGGVSQETQYF,TGTGCCAGCAGCGAGGGGGGCGGGGTGTCTCAAGAGACCCAGTACTTC
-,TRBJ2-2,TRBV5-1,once,CASSLDITNTGELFF,TGCGCCAGCAGCCTAGATATAACGAACACCGGGGAGCTGTTTTTT
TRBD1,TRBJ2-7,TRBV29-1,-,CSVLPAGGGEQYF,TGCAGCGTCCTCCCGGCAGGGGGCGGCGAGCAGTACTTC
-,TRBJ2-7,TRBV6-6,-,CASSSAPEQYF,TGTGCCAGCAGCTCCGCGCCCGAGCAGTACTTC
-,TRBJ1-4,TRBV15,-,CATSSRARNEKLFF,TGTGCCACCAGCAGCCGGGCCAGAAATGAAAAACTGTTTTTT
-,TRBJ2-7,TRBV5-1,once,CASSLDDPRVSYEQYF,TGCGCCAGCAGCTTGGACGACCCTCGCGTCTCCTACGAGCAGTACTTC
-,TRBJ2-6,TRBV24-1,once,CATSDFGRGSGANVLTF,TGTGCCACCAGTGATTTTGGAAGGGGCTCTGGGGCCAACGTCCTGACTTTC
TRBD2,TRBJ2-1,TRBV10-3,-,CAISAGLAGSYNEQFF,TGTGCCATCAGTGCCGGACTAGCGGGATCCTACAATGAGCAGTTCTTC
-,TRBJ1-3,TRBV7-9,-,CASSWKSGRSSGNTIYF,TGTGCCAGCAGTTGGAAGTCGGGCCGATCCTCTGGAAACACCATATATTTT
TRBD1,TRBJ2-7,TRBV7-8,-,CASSLVAGQVFEQYF,TGTGCCAGCAGCTTAGTCGCGGGACAGGTTTTCGAGCAGTACTTC
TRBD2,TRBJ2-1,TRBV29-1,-,CSVETGTSNDEQFF,TGCAGCGTCGAAACCGGGACTAGCAACGATGAGCAGTTCTTC
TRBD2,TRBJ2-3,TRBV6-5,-,CASSYYSGDTDTQYF,TGTGCCAGCAGTTACTATAGCGGGGACACAGATACGCAGTATTTT
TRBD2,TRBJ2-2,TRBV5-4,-,CASSLSGRSWTGELFF,TGTGCCAGCAGCCTTAGCGGGAGAAGTTGGACCGGGGAGCTGTTTTTT
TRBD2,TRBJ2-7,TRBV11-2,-,CASSLYAGAYSYEQYF,TGTGCCAGCAGCTTGTATGCGGGAGCTTACTCCTACGAGCAGTACTTC
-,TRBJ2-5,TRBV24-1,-,CATSRGGETQYF,TGTGCCACGAGCAGGGGGGGAGAGACCCAGTACTTC
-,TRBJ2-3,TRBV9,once,CASNGRGRGTDTQYF,TGTGCCAGCAACGGTCGGGGGCGAGGCACAGATACGCAGTATTTT